This T cell receptor (beta chain) was captured in a study of long-term antiretroviral therapy in people with HIV. Study context: The 2015 immediate-ART recommendation came about a decade after the earliest samples.

In the case of this clone: The antigen is not known.

Assay version v3.0 of immunoSEQ was used, and it was run at survey level. Sequencing used immunoSEQ multiplex PCR; TCRdb keeps in-frame clones, though not all of them. In the table there are roughly 16,000 clones, around 83% of which are singletons. From germline, CDR1 is SGHTA and CDR2 FQGNSA. The V segment lost 3 bases and the J segment 5 bases; nucleotides outside the gene matches: 3. The CDR3 contains 14 residues. Overall study findings and caveats: The ART regimens used between the mid-2000s and the late 2010s may be less effective than current ones. Against controls, HIV repertoires showed narrower ranges of CDR3 length. Dominant in the repertoire at all time points were clones expanded before ART.

The rearrangement joins TRBV7-2 to TRBJ2-1; 8 nucleotides line up with TRBD2. This sample comprised unsorted PBMCs, obtained 0.5 years after starting antiretroviral therapy. This clonotype originated in a woman aged 40 to 50 with HIV. DNA of the CDR3: TGTGCCAGCAGCTTCACTAGCGGCGACAATGAGCAGTTCTTC. Residues: CASSFTSGDNEQFF. The full variable domain, in which reference TRBV7-2 and TRBJ2-1 provide the parts outside the CDR3, is GAGVSQSPSNKVTEKGKDVELRCDPISGHTALYWYRQSLGQGLEFLIYFQGNSAPDKSGLPSDRFSAERTGGSVSTLTIQRTQQEDSAVYLCASSFTSGDNEQFFGPGTRLTVL.